Listed below are T cell receptor beta chains from one sample, sequenced in a study of OX40 agonist ivuxolimab in advanced cancers. Profiled with immunoSEQ multiplex PCR; TCRdb holds only in-frame clones, not every one. The sample has roughly 70,000 clones; 89% are singletons. Sequences were derived from CD4+ or CD8+ T cells sorted from blood, sampled in a trial of the OX40 agonist ivuxolimab. These receptors came from an adult with an advanced solid tumor such as melanoma, head and neck, liver or kidney cancer. Each CDR3 is given with its conserved first and last residue. A D gene is named only where the DNA matches it firmly. Clone size is given for some rows only: seen once, a few or many times, or a class if the clone is expanded.

CDR3 protein	CDR3 DNA	clone size	J gene	V gene	D gene
CASSPSGRDNEQFF	TGTGCCAGCAGCCCTAGCGGGAGGGACAATGAGCAGTTCTTC	NA	TRBJ2-1	TRBV9	TRBD2
CASRMQGGGENEKLFF	TGTGCCAGCAGAATGCAGGGAGGGGGTGAGAATGAAAAACTGTTTTTT	NA	TRBJ1-4	TRBV2	NA
CASSFQDPRGQQFF	TGTGCCAGCAGCTTCCAGGACCCACGCGGGCAGCAGTTCTTC	NA	TRBJ2-1	TRBV7-9	NA
CATSSIAGGTYEQYF	TGTGCCACCAGCAGCATAGCGGGAGGGACGTACGAGCAGTACTTC	once	TRBJ2-7	TRBV15	TRBD2
CASTRTSSTDTQYF	TGCGCCAGCACCCGGACTAGCAGCACAGATACGCAGTATTTT	NA	TRBJ2-3	TRBV5-1	TRBD2
CSVHGTANTEAFF	TGCAGCGTCCACGGGACAGCGAACACTGAAGCTTTCTTT	once	TRBJ1-1	TRBV29-1	TRBD1
CATSRDTWETQYF	TGTGCCACCAGCAGAGATACGTGGGAGACCCAGTACTTC	NA	TRBJ2-5	TRBV15	NA
CATSRGPQATGELFF	TGTGCCACCAGCAGAGGCCCCCAGGCCACCGGGGAGCTGTTTTTT	NA	TRBJ2-2	TRBV15	NA
CASGLVHAISSAKNIQYF	TGTGCTAGTGGTTTGGTACACGCCATCTCATCCGCCAAAAACATTCAGTACTTC	NA	TRBJ2-4	TRBV12-5	NA
CASSRSSGAPYNEQFF	TGTGCCAGTAGTAGATCTAGCGGGGCCCCTTACAATGAGCAGTTCTTC	once	TRBJ2-1	TRBV19	TRBD2
CASSARLAGVPYNEQFF	TGTGCCAGCAGTGCCCGACTAGCGGGAGTGCCCTACAATGAGCAGTTCTTC	NA	TRBJ2-1	TRBV6-4	TRBD2
CASSLKGGELFF	TGTGCCAGCAGCTTAAAAGGCGGGGAGCTGTTTTTT	NA	TRBJ2-2	TRBV7-2	NA
CASSLGASGISYEQYF	TGTGCCAGCAGCTTAGGGGCTAGCGGAATCTCCTACGAGCAGTACTTC	once	TRBJ2-7	TRBV11-2	TRBD2
CASSSPGQGGTDTQYF	TGTGCCAGCAGTTCCCCGGGACAGGGAGGTACAGATACGCAGTATTTT	NA	TRBJ2-3	TRBV28	TRBD1
CASSEQSGRAETQYF	TGTGCCAGCAGCGAACAGAGCGGGAGGGCGGAGACCCAGTACTTC	NA	TRBJ2-5	TRBV6-6	TRBD2
CASSVGIGEEYEQYF	TGTGCCAGCAGTGTAGGGATAGGGGAGGAGTACGAGCAGTACTTC	NA	TRBJ2-7	TRBV9	NA
CASSPAGKSEKLFF	TGTGCCAGCTCCCCGGCCGGGAAAAGTGAAAAACTGTTTTTT	NA	TRBJ1-4	TRBV18	NA
CASRQRDGQNSPLHF	TGTGCCAGCAGACAACGGGACGGCCAAAATTCACCCCTCCACTTT	once	TRBJ1-6	TRBV6-1	NA